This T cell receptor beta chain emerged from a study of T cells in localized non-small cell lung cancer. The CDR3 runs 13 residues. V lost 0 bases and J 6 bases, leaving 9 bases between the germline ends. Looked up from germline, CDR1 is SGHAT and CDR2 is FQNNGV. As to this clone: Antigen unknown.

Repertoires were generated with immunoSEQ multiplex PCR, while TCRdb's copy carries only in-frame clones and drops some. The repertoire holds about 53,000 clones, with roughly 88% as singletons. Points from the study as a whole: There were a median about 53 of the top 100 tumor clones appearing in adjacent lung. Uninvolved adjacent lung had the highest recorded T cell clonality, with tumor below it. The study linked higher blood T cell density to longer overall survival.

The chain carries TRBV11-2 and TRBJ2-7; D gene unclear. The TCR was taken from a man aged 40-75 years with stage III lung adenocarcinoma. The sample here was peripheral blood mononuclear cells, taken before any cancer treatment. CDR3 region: CASSLEGPVEQYF. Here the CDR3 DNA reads TGTGCCAGCAGCTTAGAAGGGCCGGTCGAGCAGTACTTC.